What follows are 5 T cell receptor beta chains derived from one specimen sequenced in a study of CD8 T cells in ankylosing spondylitis. TCRdb processed the 5' RACE reads anew with MiXCR; each CDR3 protein has one entry. The repertoire includes about 160,000 distinct CDR3 sequences, roughly 10% of them detected once, and more than 12% sits in the top ten. Input material: blood, either unsorted or a sorted T cell fraction (not recorded which). All receptors derive from a female donor with ankylosing spondylitis or in good health (not recorded which).

This chain joins TRBV3-1 and TRBJ2-1, with D uncertain. CDR1 LGHDT and CDR2 YNNKEL come from the germline V gene (reference sequence). This CDR3 has 14 amino acids. Trimming stripped 8 bases from V and 8 bases from J, with 19 bases between. The chain's CDR3 is CASEGEPYVDEQFF. The CDR3, as DNA: TGTGCCAGCGAAGGAGAGCCTTACGTCGATGAGCAGTTCTTC.

This chain joins TRBV5-1 and TRBJ1-1; 8 bases map to TRBD1. CDR3 length equals 16 residues. Germline-derived CDR1 and CDR2 are SGHRS and YFSETQ. V lost 5 bases and J lost 3; bases outside the gene matches: 12. This CDR3 is CASSTVQGAPYTEAFF. CDR3 in DNA: TGCGCCAGCAGTACCGTGCAGGGGGCTCCTTACACTGAAGCTTTCTTT.

This clonotype was observed many times. The rearrangement uses TRBV9 and TRBJ2-1; TRBD2 might be the D (6 bases). The CDR3 sequence is 15 residues long. Per germline, CDR1 SGDLS and CDR2 YYNGEE. V was clipped by 4 bases and J by 8 bases, with 19 bases between them. The CDR3 coding sequence is TGTGCCAGCAGCCCACCGGAGGGCCTCGGGGATGAGCAGTTCTTC. Its translation: CASSPPEGLGDEQFF.

This rearrangement joins TRBV7-2 to TRBJ2-7, with 13 bases identical to TRBD2. Germline values: CDR1 SGHTA, CDR2 FQGNSA. CDR3 length: 15 amino acids. V gave up 8 bases and J gave up 2 bases; unmatched junction bases: 6. The chain's CDR3 is CASGDGTSGTYEQYF. The CDR3 DNA reads as TGTGCCAGCGGCGACGGGACTAGCGGGACCTACGAGCAGTACTTC.

J is TRBJ1-1 and V is TRBV6-4; D might be TRBD1 (6 bases). CDR3 length equals 14 residues. V lost 4 bases and J lost 8, with 17 bases in between. Germline V CDR1 and CDR2: MRHNA, SNTAGT. CDR3: CASSVNPGVAEAFF. The DNA for the CDR3 is TGTGCCAGCAGTGTAAACCCAGGGGTCGCGGAAGCTTTCTTT.